The 15 T cell receptor beta chains listed next were all sequenced from one sample in a study of blood T cell repertoires in COVID-19. This table comes from immunoSEQ multiplex PCR, and its TCRdb copy is limited to in-frame clones, with some not included. Here the sample spans roughly 8,500 clones, 80% to 90% being singletons. The specimen was peripheral blood. These TCRs come from a human donor in a cohort sampled during active COVID-19.

This chain connects TRBV2 to TRBJ2-3; 7 bases match TRBD2. Germline-derived CDR1 and CDR2 are SNHLY and FYNNEI. V was clipped by 4 bases and J by 4 bases; unmatched bases: 11. The CDR3 covers 16 residues. CDR3 nucleotides: TGTGCCAGCAGTGCACAGCGGACTAGGGAAGCAGATACGCAGTATTTT. It codes for CASSAQRTREADTQYF.

The chain recombines TRBV27 with TRBJ2-1; maybe TRBD2 (7 bases). Germline assignment: CDR1 MNHEY and CDR2 SMNVEV (reference sequence). Trimming took 2 bases from V and 3 from J, leaving 11 bases between them. CDR3 size: 15 residues. Written as DNA, the CDR3 is TGTGCCAGCAGTTTAGGGGGGGCGGGCTACAATGAGCAGTTCTTC. Translated, it gives CASSLGGAGYNEQFF.

The V and J genes are TRBV6-5 and TRBJ1-5; D gene ambiguous. The V end lost 6 bases, the J end lost 7 bases, and 10 bases lay between the germline ends. The germline gives CDR1 MNHEY, CDR2 SVGAGI. The CDR3 loop spans 12 amino acids. CDR3 bases: TGTGCCAGCAGGGAGGGCGGACAGCCCCAGCATTTT. It yields the protein CASREGGQPQHF.

The CDR3 DNA reads TGCAGCGCCCACCAGGGCACTGAAGCTTTCTTT. It encodes CSAHQGTEAFF. V and J are TRBV29-1 and TRBJ1-1, with D perhaps TRBD1 (5 bases). The CDR3 length is 11 residues. V lost 7 bases, J lost 4 bases, and 10 bases lay in between. The germline V gene has CDR1 SQVTM and CDR2 ANQGSEA.

The V gene is TRBV15, the J gene TRBJ2-5, with TRBD1 identical over 9 bases. The CDR3 has 15 amino acids. Germline CDR1 reads LNHNV; CDR2 reads YYDKDF (reference sequence). J lost 5 bases, V lost 3 bases, and 7 bases had no gene match. CDR3 in amino acids: CATSSGTGNSETQYF. The DNA of the CDR3 is TGTGCCACCAGCAGCGGGACAGGGAATTCGGAGACCCAGTACTTC.

The chain is built from TRBV12-3 or TRBV12-4 and TRBJ2-7; no clear D gene. Trimming shortened V by 7 bases and J by 0 bases, and 7 bases separated the two germline ends. This CDR3 region has 12 residues. The CDR3, as DNA: TGTGCCAGCACTTTCAACTCCTACGAGCAGTACTTC. It translates to CASTFNSYEQYF.

Relative to its sample, this clone is medium-sized. V usage is TRBV6-5 and J usage is TRBJ2-3; 9 bases agree with TRBD2. V dropped 0 bases and J dropped 4; count of bases not matched to a gene: 2. The CDR3 length is 15 residues. The germline gives CDR1 MNHEY, CDR2 SVGAGI. CDR3 sequence reads: CASSYSLAGADTQYF. The CDR3 DNA reads as TGTGCCAGCAGTTACTCGTTAGCGGGAGCAGATACGCAGTATTTT.

This clone appeared a few times. The chain uses TRBV5-5 and TRBJ1-1, with D maybe TRBD1 (5 bases). CDR1 SGHKS and CDR2 YYEKEE come from the germline V gene (reference sequence). V was trimmed by 4 bases and J by 5 bases, leaving 15 bases between them. This CDR3 is built from 14 residues. CDR3 sequence: CASSPDPGITEAFF. The CDR3 coding sequence is TGTGCCAGCAGCCCGGATCCAGGGATTACTGAAGCTTTCTTT.

The chain carries TRBV19 and TRBJ2-7, with 9 bases matching TRBD1. CDR1 and CDR2 (germline): LNHDA, SQIVND (reference sequence). V shed 7 bases and J 1 base; nucleotides not matched to a gene: 5. The length of the CDR3 is 14 residues. The CDR3 region is CASNNRGLSYEQYF. Here the CDR3 DNA reads TGTGCCAGTAATAACAGGGGGCTTTCCTACGAGCAGTACTTC.

The chain joins TRBV24-1 to TRBJ2-1, with TRBD2 identical over 12 bases. The CDR3 contains 16 residues. Trimming took 2 bases from V and 6 from J; bases not matched to a gene: 4. The germline CDR1 and CDR2 sequences are KGHDR and SFDVKD. CDR3 sequence reads: CATSDSLAGGINEQFF. The CDR3 DNA sequence: TGTGCCACCAGTGATTCCCTAGCGGGAGGGATCAATGAGCAGTTCTTC.

The chain has TRBV2 and TRBJ1-5; 7 positions agree with TRBD1. The V segment lost 4 bases and the J segment 0 bases; nucleotides outside the gene matches: 6. This CDR3 comprises 16 residues. Germline V CDR1 and CDR2: SNHLY, FYNNEI. The CDR3 reads CASSVHRGNSNQPQHF. The CDR3 region has the DNA TGTGCCAGCAGTGTCCACAGGGGAAATAGCAATCAGCCCCAGCATTTT.

J is TRBJ1-5 and V is TRBV3-1 (or the pseudogene TRBV3-2), with 7 bases identical to TRBD1. The CDR3 is 17 residues long. The trim removed 0 bases at V and 7 bases at J, leaving 12 bases unmatched. Germline V gives CDR1 LGHDT, CDR2 YNNKEL (reference sequence). The CDR3 loop reads CASSQDIIEGAGQPQHF. Written as DNA, the CDR3 is TGTGCCAGCAGCCAAGACATTATCGAGGGGGCTGGGCAGCCCCAGCATTTT.

The CDR3 DNA follows: TGTGCCAGCAGCTCCGGGGGTCAGGCCGCCGGGGCCAACGTCCTGACTTTC. The encoded protein is CASSSGGQAAGANVLTF. The chain uses TRBV5-4 and TRBJ2-6; D is possibly TRBD2 (6 bases). Germline V lookup: CDR1 SGHNT, CDR2 YYREEE (reference sequence). Deletions cut 3 bases from V and 4 bases from J, with 17 bases between. The CDR3 spans 17 residues. Variable domain in full (rest from reference TRBV5-4 and TRBJ2-6): ETGVTQSPTHLIKTRGQQVTLRCSSQSGHNTVSWYQQALGQGPQFIFQYYREEENGRGNFPPRFSGLQFPNYSSELNVNALELDDSALYLCASSSGGQAAGANVLTFGAGSRLTVL.

This clone was seen more than once but under ten times. The chain is built from TRBV6-5 and TRBJ1-6; a weak D match, TRBD1 (5 bases). The germline V and J ends were trimmed by 8 bases and 8 bases, with 7 bases remaining between them. The CDR3 contains 11 residues. Germline assignment: CDR1 MNHEY and CDR2 SVGAGI. DNA of the CDR3: TGTGCCAGCGCGGGGGATTCACCCCTCCACTTT. Translating it yields CASAGDSPLHF.

This rearrangement joins TRBV15 to TRBJ2-7; 10 bases line up with TRBD1. Germline V lookup: CDR1 LNHNV, CDR2 YYDKDF (reference sequence). The CDR3 extends over 14 amino acids. With 3 bases clipped from V and 2 bases from J, the junction kept 1 base outside the gene matches. For the CDR3, the DNA is TGTGCCACCAGCAGGGGGACAGGGGCCTACGAGCAGTACTTC. This translates into CATSRGTGAYEQYF. The whole variable domain, remainder taken from reference TRBV15 and TRBJ2-7, is DAMVIQNPRYQVTQFGKPVTLSCSQTLNHNVMYWYQQKSSQAPKLLFHYYDKDFNNEADTPDNFQSRRPNTSFCFLDIRSPGLGDTAMYLCATSRGTGAYEQYFGPGTRLTVT.